This paragraph covers one T cell receptor beta chain sequence. Its antigen is unidentified. CDR1 is SGHNT, CDR2 YYREEE, per germline (reference sequence). The CDR3 has 14 amino acids. This record comes from a study of monozygotic twins with inflammatory bowel disease. Whole-study findings and limits: With inverse Simpson as the measure, TCRbeta diversity was lower in IBD patients than in healthy co-twins. Treatment differences in immunosuppression may have added variability to the repertoires of patients.

Addition of UMIs with a 6-nucleotide sample barcode was achieved by template switching. TCRdb reworked the 5' RACE reads into one entry per CDR3 protein, no DNA. This table lists about 330,000 distinct CDR3 sequences. Per donor there was one draw, yielding a blood sample of around 2.7 ml. The sequenced sample was blood. The V call is TRBV5-4, the J call TRBJ2-7; TCRdb returns TRBD1, unconfirmable since there is no DNA. The clonotype comes from a human donor with ulcerative colitis or Crohn's disease, or a healthy co-twin of an affected twin (not recorded which). The CDR3 protein is CASSFQRGPYEQYF.